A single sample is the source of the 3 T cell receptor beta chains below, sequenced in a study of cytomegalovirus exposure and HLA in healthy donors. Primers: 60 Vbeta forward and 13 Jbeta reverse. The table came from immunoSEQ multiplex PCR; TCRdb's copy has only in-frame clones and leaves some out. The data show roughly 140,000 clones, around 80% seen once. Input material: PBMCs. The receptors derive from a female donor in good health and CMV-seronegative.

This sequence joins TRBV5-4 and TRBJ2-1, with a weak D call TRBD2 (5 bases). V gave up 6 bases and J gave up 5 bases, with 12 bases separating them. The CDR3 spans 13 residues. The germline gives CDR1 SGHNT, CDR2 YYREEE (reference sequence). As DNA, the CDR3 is TGTGCCAGCATTACTCCCGGGAACAATGAGCAGTTCTTC. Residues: CASITPGNNEQFF.

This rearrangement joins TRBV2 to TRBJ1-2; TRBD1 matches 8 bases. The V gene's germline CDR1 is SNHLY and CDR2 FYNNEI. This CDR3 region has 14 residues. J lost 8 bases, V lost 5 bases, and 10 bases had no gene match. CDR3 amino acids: CASSHPLRGQGYTF. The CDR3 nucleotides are TGTGCCAGCAGTCATCCCCTCAGGGGGCAAGGCTACACCTTC.

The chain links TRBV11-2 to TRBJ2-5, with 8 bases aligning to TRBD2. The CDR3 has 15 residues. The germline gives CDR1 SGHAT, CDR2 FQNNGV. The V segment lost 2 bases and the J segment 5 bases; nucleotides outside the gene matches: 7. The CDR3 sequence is CASSLSGTSSETQYF. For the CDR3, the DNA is TGTGCCAGCAGCTTATCCGGGACTAGTTCCGAGACCCAGTACTTC.